The sequence of this TCR beta chain was determined in a study of blood T cell repertoires in COVID-19. Across the whole study: Acute and convalescent COVID-19 specimens originated in the United States, Italy and Spain. The cDNA or gDNA used as material had been derived from T cells, B-cell-depleted T cells, or PBMCs.

CDR1 and CDR2 (germline): SNHLY, FYNNEI. Germline trimming cut 6 bases from V and 7 bases from J; bases unmatched to any gene: 5. The CDR3 runs 14 residues. In the original analysis: Reference gene primer amplification in the assay estimated nucleated cell counts. Assay used: immunoSEQ multiplex PCR; TCRdb lists only in-frame clones, some missing. That table gives V, J and clone size, and the DNA gave D and trimming. Among roughly 270,000 clones listed, 70% to 90% were seen once. The sequenced sample was peripheral blood. This sequence was found in a man aged 18-30 years with active or convalescent COVID-19. The chain joins TRBV2 to TRBJ2-3; TRBD1 aligns across 12 bases. CDR3 region: CASSRDRGPNTQYF. As DNA, the CDR3 is TGTGCCAGCAGCCGGGACAGGGGGCCAAATACGCAGTATTTT.